A single sample is the source of the 17 T cell receptor beta chains below, sequenced in a study of OX40 agonist ivuxolimab in advanced cancers. The protocol was immunoSEQ multiplex PCR, while the TCRdb copy is restricted to in-frame clones and leaves out a portion. The sample includes 100,000 or so clones, approximately 90% of them seen just once. Sequencing was performed on CD4+ or CD8+ T cells sorted from blood, taken in a trial of the OX40 agonist ivuxolimab. Receptors were obtained from an adult with an advanced solid tumor such as melanoma, head and neck, liver or kidney cancer.

V is TRBV18 and J is TRBJ2-4; 10 bases line up with TRBD1. Germline V CDR1 and CDR2: KGHSH, LQKENI. The V segment lost 6 bases and the J segment 5 bases; nucleotides outside the gene matches: 4. The CDR3 extends over 14 amino acids. This CDR3 reads CASSIGTGENIQYF. In nucleotides, the CDR3 is TGTGCCAGCTCTATCGGGACAGGGGAAAACATTCAGTACTTC. Looking up the rest from reference TRBV18 and TRBJ2-4 gives the full variable domain: NAGVMQNPRHLVRRRGQEARLRCSPMKGHSHVYWYRQLPEEGLKFMVYLQKENIIDESGMPKERFSAEFPKEGPSILRIQQVVRGDSAAYFCASSIGTGENIQYFGAGTRLSVL.

This clone has a single count. This chain links TRBV6-5 with TRBJ2-2; no firm D call. The germline V gene encodes CDR1 MNHEY and CDR2 SVGAGI. V was pared by 4 bases and J by 2 bases, with 8 bases between. The CDR3 has 14 residues. The CDR3 coding sequence is TGTGCCAGCAGTTCCCGGACCAACACCGGGGAGCTGTTTTTT. This sequence encodes CASSSRTNTGELFF.

V gene TRBV7-8 combines with J gene TRBJ2-7; no reliable D call. The CDR3 spans 13 residues. CDR1 and CDR2 (germline): SGHVS, FQNEAQ. V was clipped by 3 bases and J by 3 bases, with 9 bases between them. CDR3 protein: CASSFAGGYEQYF. In DNA form, the CDR3 reads TGTGCCAGCAGCTTCGCCGGTGGCTACGAGCAGTACTTC.

About this clone: Distinct nucleotide sequences in the sample also encode this CDR3. This sequence joins TRBV19 and TRBJ1-5, with D tentatively TRBD1 (5 bases). The germline CDR1 and CDR2 sequences are LNHDA and SQIVND (reference sequence). The ends were cut back, 3 bases at V and 4 bases at J, with 7 bases in the middle. This CDR3 comprises 13 residues. In DNA, the CDR3 is TGTGCCAGTAGTATTGAGGGGAATCAGCCCCAGCATTTT. Its protein is CASSIEGNQPQHF.

The chain combines TRBV5-4 with TRBJ2-7; 8 bases are a match to TRBD2. Germline CDR1 is SGHNT and CDR2 is YYREEE (reference sequence). Unmatched junction bases numbered 16, after V lost 4 bases and J lost 4 bases. CDR3 size: 17 residues. This CDR3 reads CASSSSGGAAGAYEQYF. The DNA for the CDR3 is TGTGCCAGCAGCAGCTCCGGGGGGGCAGCGGGAGCGTACGAGCAGTACTTC.

The genes are TRBV7-2 and TRBJ2-1; TRBD2 matches 9 bases. The CDR3 loop spans 18 amino acids. With V trimmed by 5 bases and J by 0 bases, 11 bases remained unmatched. The germline gives CDR1 SGHTA, CDR2 FQGNSA. CDR3 bases: TGTGCCAGCAGCCTGATCCGTAGCGGGGGTAGCTCCTACAATGAGCAGTTCTTC. Protein sequence: CASSLIRSGGSSYNEQFF. Based on the CDR3 plus reference TRBV7-2 and TRBJ2-1, the full variable domain is GAGVSQSPSNKVTEKGKDVELRCDPISGHTALYWYRQSLGQGLEFLIYFQGNSAPDKSGLPSDRFSAERTGGSVSTLTIQRTQQEDSAVYLCASSLIRSGGSSYNEQFFGPGTRLTVL.

The chain uses TRBV6-6 and TRBJ2-1; no firm D call. Trimming pared 2 bases from V and 9 bases from J, leaving 11 bases between. The CDR3 runs 13 residues. Germline lookup yields CDR1 MNHNY and CDR2 SVGAGI (reference sequence). CDR3 protein: CASSYMEKGEQFF. The CDR3 DNA reads TGTGCCAGCAGTTACATGGAGAAAGGTGAGCAGTTCTTC.

This chain connects TRBV5-1 to TRBJ2-1; no definite D call. The CDR3 spans 14 residues. Looked up from germline, CDR1 is SGHRS and CDR2 is YFSETQ. Trimming stripped 0 bases from V and 5 bases from J, with 9 bases between. In nucleotides, the CDR3 is TGCGCCAGCAGCTTGGTCGCCAACGACAATGAGCAGTTCTTC. Translation gives CASSLVANDNEQFF.

The chain joins TRBV28 to TRBJ1-5, with TRBD1 matching over 7 bases. Trimming took 6 bases from V and 4 from J; bases not matched to a gene: 6. Germline loops: CDR1 MDHEN, CDR2 SYDVKM. The CDR3 has 14 amino acids. The CDR3 region is CASRETGPNQPQHF. CDR3 nucleotides: TGTGCCAGCAGGGAGACAGGGCCGAATCAGCCCCAGCATTTT.

V is TRBV7-2 and J is TRBJ2-3; TRBD2 matches at 12 bases. Trimming cost V 1 base and J 7 bases; bases outside gene matches: 6. Looked up from germline, CDR1 is SGHTA and CDR2 is FQGNSA. This CDR3 is built from 16 residues. The CDR3 sequence is CASSLGPTSGSNTQYF. CDR3 nucleotides: TGTGCCAGCAGCTTAGGTCCGACTAGCGGGAGTAATACGCAGTATTTT.

The genes are TRBV6-5 and TRBJ1-6, with D perhaps TRBD1 (6 bases). This CDR3 has 14 amino acids. The ends were cut back, 5 bases at V and 7 bases at J, with 12 bases in the middle. Germline V gives CDR1 MNHEY, CDR2 SVGAGI. CDR3 residues: CASSHRESNSPLHF. The DNA of the CDR3 is TGTGCCAGCAGTCACAGGGAGTCGAATTCACCCCTCCACTTT.

J is TRBJ1-4 and V is TRBV6-6; D uncertain. The CDR3 spans 14 residues. V shed 6 bases and J shed 0 bases, with 8 bases lying between them. Germline V lookup: CDR1 MNHNY, CDR2 SVGAGI (reference sequence). The CDR3 DNA sequence: TGTGCCAGCAGCCGCCCCGCAACTAATGAAAAACTGTTTTTT. Translating it yields CASSRPATNEKLFF.

The chain carries TRBV19 and TRBJ2-2, with 7 bases identical to TRBD1. CDR3 length: 18 amino acids. Germline V gene sequence: CDR1 LNHDA, CDR2 SQIVND (reference sequence). The junction had 13 bases not matched to a gene; V was cut back by 0 bases and J by 6 bases. DNA for the CDR3: TGTGCCAGTAGTATAGACGCAGGGACAGCAATAAGGTCCGGGGAGCTGTTTTTT. Its translation is CASSIDAGTAIRSGELFF.

The CDR3 region is CASSTGVDYGYTF. In nucleotides, the CDR3 is TGTGCCAGCAGCACAGGGGTGGACTATGGCTACACCTTC. The chain is built from TRBV28 and TRBJ1-2, with 7 bases identical to TRBD1. Germline V CDR1 and CDR2: MDHEN, SYDVKM. V was pared by 6 bases and J by 3 bases, with 4 bases of the junction left unmatched. This CDR3 contains 13 residues.

This chain joins TRBV5-1 and TRBJ2-7; 9 nucleotides agree with TRBD1. The V gene end was trimmed by 0 bases and the J gene end by 1 base; junction bases not matched to a gene: 2. The CDR3 length is 15 residues. Per the germline V gene, CDR1 is SGHRS and CDR2 is YFSETQ. CDR3 residues: CASSLAGQGSYEQYF. The DNA of the CDR3 is TGCGCCAGCAGCTTGGCGGGACAGGGTTCCTACGAGCAGTACTTC.

The rearrangement uses TRBV30 and TRBJ2-3; D remains unclear. CDR3 length equals 14 residues. Germline V lookup: CDR1 GTSNPN, CDR2 SVGIG (reference sequence). V gave up 0 bases and J gave up 6 bases, with 13 bases separating them. The CDR3 DNA is TGTGCCTGGAGTGTACGGCAGGTAACTGATACGCAGTATTTT. Protein: CAWSVRQVTDTQYF.

The chain links TRBV7-7 to TRBJ2-3; D remains ambiguous. The CDR3 runs to 14 residues. CDR1 is SSHAT, CDR2 FNYEAQ, per germline (reference sequence). Trimming pared 5 bases from V and 0 bases from J, leaving 9 bases between. The CDR3 DNA reads TGTGCCAGCAGCCCGACTGGCAGCACAGATACGCAGTATTTT. Protein sequence: CASSPTGSTDTQYF. The entire variable domain, with the rest obtained from reference TRBV7-7 and TRBJ2-3, is as follows: GAGVSQSPRYKVTKRGQDVTLRCDPISSHATLYWYQQALGQGPEFLTYFNYEAQPDKSGLPSDRFSAERPEGSISTLTIQRTEQRDSAMYRCASSPTGSTDTQYFGPGTRLTVL.